One sample yielded the 25 T cell receptor beta chains listed below, sequenced in a study of CD8+CD57+ T cells in acquired aplastic anemia. Before being chosen for sequencing, patients had shown CD8+CD57+ cell expansion by flow cytometry. Profiling that covered TCR beta VDJ and CDR3 relied on genomic DNA as its template. MiXCR was run by TCRdb on the reads, yielding one entry per CDR3 protein. The table records approximately 300,000 distinct CDR3 sequences, roughly 59% of them present only once. Sequenced sample: sorted CD4+, CD8+, or CD8+CD57+ T cells (not recorded which) from PBMCs. These receptors originate from a human donor with aplastic anemia.

Note on this clonotype: Lacking the conserved final phenylalanine or tryptophan, this CDR3 likely reflects a read error. The V gene is TRBV2, the J gene TRBJ2-7; D is possibly TRBD1 (6 bases). The germline CDR1 and CDR2 sequences are SNHLY and FYNNEI. Trimming took 6 bases from V and 7 from J, leaving 16 bases between them. The CDR3 totals 13 residues. CDR3 nucleotide sequence: TGTGCCAGCAGCTTCGACAGGCCAGAGGAGCAGTACTCC. Its protein is CASSFDRPEEQYS.

As regards this clonotype: One junction end does not reproduce the germline sequence, and a read error may be involved. This chain connects TRBV10-2 to TRBJ2-2, with 7 bases fitting TRBD2. The germline V gene encodes CDR1 WSHSY and CDR2 SAAADI. This CDR3 has 16 amino acids. CDR3 in amino acids: CASSKRERGYTGELFF. DNA of the CDR3: TGCGCCAGCAGCAAAAGGGAGCGGGGATACACCGGGGAGCTGTTTTTC.

The V call is TRBV25-1, the J call TRBJ2-7; no firm D call. This CDR3 region has 16 residues. The germline CDR1 and CDR2 sequences are MGHDK and SYGVNS. V lost 1 base, J lost 0 bases, and 13 bases lay in between. CDR3 amino acids: CASSELGGGSSYEQYF. DNA of the CDR3: TGTGCCAGCAGTGAATTGGGTGGCGGTAGCTCCTACGAGCAGTACTTC.

This clonotype was detected a few times. This may come from a read error, since a much larger clone is one base off. The chain couples TRBV19 to TRBJ2-5, with 10 bases aligning to TRBD1. This CDR3 has 16 amino acids. Germline assignment: CDR1 LNHDA and CDR2 SQIVND (reference sequence). CDR3 nucleotide sequence: TGTGCCAGTAGACGAGGACAGGGGGTAGGACAAGGGACCCAGTACTTC. It encodes CASRRGQGVGQGTQYF.

Remarks on this clonotype: A much bigger clone sits one base away, suggesting this may be a read error. The chain joins TRBV27 to TRBJ2-1, with D possibly TRBD1 on 7 matching bases. Germline V gene data show CDR1 as MNHEY and CDR2 as SMNVEV (reference sequence). The CDR3 covers 14 residues. The CDR3 coding sequence is TGTGCCAGCAGTACCCTCCTTGGGGCAGGGGGGCAGGTCTTC. This gives the protein CASSTLLGAGGQVF.

In its sample, this clonotype was seen many times. V and J are TRBV7-7 and TRBJ2-5; TRBD2 agrees at 12 bases. The trim removed 5 bases at V and 1 base at J, leaving 5 bases unmatched. The length of the CDR3 is 16 residues. Per germline, CDR1 SSHAT and CDR2 FNYEAQ (reference sequence). CDR3 sequence reads: CASSAGLAGFQETQYF. CDR3 in DNA: TGTGCCAGCAGCGCGGGACTAGCGGGCTTCCAAGAGACCCAGTACTTC.

The chain recombines TRBV4-3 with TRBJ2-7, with TRBD1 matching 7 bases. J gave up 6 bases and V 1 base, and 3 bases lay outside the gene matches. The germline V gene has CDR1 LGHNA and CDR2 YSLEER. This CDR3 contains 13 residues. The CDR3 DNA reads as TGCGCCAGCAGCCAAGGACAGGGTAGCGAGCAGTACTTC. Translated, it gives CASSQGQGSEQYF.

This clonotype was counted a single time. Compared with germline, one end of the junction differs, possibly owing to a read error. The rearrangement uses TRBV5-1 and TRBJ2-3; D is perhaps TRBD1 (6 bases). Germline CDR1 and CDR2: SGHRS and YFSETQ. The CDR3 loop spans 14 amino acids. CDR3 region: CASSLDRVTDTQCF. CDR3 DNA sequence: TGCGCCAGCAGCTTGGACAGGGTCACAGATACGCAGTGTTTT.

The chain couples TRBV19 to TRBJ1-1, with 7 nucleotides matching TRBD1. Germline V lookup: CDR1 LNHDA, CDR2 SQIVND (reference sequence). With 1 base clipped from V and 6 bases from J, the junction kept 2 bases outside the gene matches. The CDR3 sequence is 13 residues long. The CDR3 bases are TGTGCCAGTAGTATAGCTGACAGGGCTGAAGCTTTCTTT. This codes for CASSIADRAEAFF.

The J gene is TRBJ2-7, the V gene TRBV2; weak D call: TRBD1 (6 bases). The CDR3 totals 15 residues. With 9 bases removed from V and 5 bases from J, the gap between germline ends came to 23 bases. Germline V lookup: CDR1 SNHLY, CDR2 FYNNEI. The CDR3 DNA sequence: TGTGCCAGATCCTCCCAGGACAGAAGAAACGACGAGCAGTACTTC. This codes for CARSSQDRRNDEQYF.

In this sample, this clonotype turned up many times. V usage is TRBV5-1 and J usage is TRBJ2-3; D gene unclear. The CDR3 length is 13 residues. Germline CDR1 is SGHRS and CDR2 is YFSETQ. Trimming took 1 base from V and 6 from J, leaving 9 bases between them. CDR3 in DNA: TGCGCCAGCAGCTTGAGTACTGACGATACGCAGTATTTT. This gives the protein CASSLSTDDTQYF. The complete variable domain, with remaining parts taken from reference TRBV5-1 and TRBJ2-3, reads KAGVTQTPRYLIKTRGQQVTLSCSPISGHRSVSWYQQTPGQGLQFLFEYFSETQRNKGNFPGRFSGRQFSNSRSEMNVSTLELGDSALYLCASSLSTDDTQYFGPGTRLTVL.

This clonotype was detected many times. The chain recombines TRBV30 with TRBJ1-2; D is ambiguous. CDR1 is GTSNPN, CDR2 SVGIG, per germline (reference sequence). The V and J ends lost 0 bases and 6 bases respectively, with 8 bases between them. CDR3 size: 12 residues. CDR3 nucleotides: TGTGCCTGGAGTGTACTGGACCATGGCTACACCTTC. It translates to CAWSVLDHGYTF.

This clonotype appeared once. This chain uses TRBV7-8 with TRBJ1-2; 8 bases fit TRBD1. CDR1 and CDR2 (germline): SGHVS, FQNEAQ. V lost 5 bases and J lost 4; bases outside the gene matches: 9. The CDR3 is 15 residues long. CDR3 sequence (DNA): TGTGCCAGCAGCCAAGGTGGGGGACAGGCCTATGGCTACACCTTC. Its translation is CASSQGGGQAYGYTF.

This chain joins TRBV9 and TRBJ2-5; possible D gene TRBD2, 6 bases. Trimming left V 0 bases short and J 1 base short, with 13 bases between. The CDR3 covers 16 residues. Per germline, CDR1 SGDLS and CDR2 YYNGEE. This CDR3 is CASSVGPGSGQETQYF. The CDR3 DNA follows: TGTGCCAGCAGCGTAGGGCCCGGGAGCGGCCAAGAGACCCAGTACTTC.

In this sample, this clonotype turned up many times. The gene calls are TRBV12-3 or TRBV12-4 and TRBJ2-4, with TRBD2 matching 10 bases. With 3 bases clipped from V and 7 bases from J, the junction kept 3 bases outside the gene matches. The CDR3 is 14 amino acids. CDR3 bases: TGTGCCAGCAGTTTTAGCGGGGGGAATAACATTCAGTACTTC. Translating gives CASSFSGGNNIQYF.

This clonotype has only one observation. The rearrangement links TRBV7-8 to TRBJ2-3, with D hard to call. The CDR3 covers 16 residues. Germline loops: CDR1 SGHVS, CDR2 FQNEAQ. V lost 2 bases and J lost 7, with 19 bases in between. In DNA form, the CDR3 reads TGTGCCAGCAGCTTATGGGGTAGTTGGTCGCGGAATACGCAGTATTTT. It translates to CASSLWGSWSRNTQYF.

This clonotype was seen a handful of times. DNA of the CDR3: TGTGCCACCAGCAAGGGACAGGGTACGAGGGGTGAGCAGTACTTC. Residues: CATSKGQGTRGEQYF. The rearrangement uses TRBV15 and TRBJ2-7, with TRBD1 matching over 9 bases. The CDR3 runs to 15 residues. V lost 4 bases, J lost 7 bases, and 11 bases stayed unmatched. The germline V gene encodes CDR1 LNHNV and CDR2 YYDKDF (reference sequence).

This chain links TRBV19 with TRBJ2-2; 9 nucleotides line up with TRBD2. CDR3 length equals 14 residues. V shed 6 bases and J 7 bases; nucleotides not matched to a gene: 6. The V gene's germline CDR1 is LNHDA and CDR2 SQIVND (reference sequence). The CDR3 spells CASRSGGLSGELFF. The DNA for the CDR3 is TGTGCCAGTAGGAGCGGGGGGCTGAGCGGGGAGCTGTTTTTT.

This clonotype was counted many times. The V and J genes are TRBV7-3 and TRBJ2-3; D is uncertain. The CDR3 spans 12 residues. Germline loops: CDR1 SGHTA, CDR2 FQGTGA. V was shortened by 5 bases and J by 2 bases, with 5 bases between the two germline ends. The CDR3 DNA sequence: TGTGCCAGCAGCCCGACCACAGATACGCAGTATTTT. This codes for CASSPTTDTQYF.

The chain is built from TRBV25-1 and TRBJ2-5; TRBD1 matches 7 bases. CDR1 and CDR2 (germline): MGHDK, SYGVNS. This CDR3 has 15 amino acids. Losses at the gene ends were 4 bases for V and 2 bases for J; bases not matched to a gene: 7. The CDR3, as DNA: TGTGCCAGCAGTGGGGGTCCAGGGGGACAAGAGACCCAGTACTTC. It codes for CASSGGPGGQETQYF. The variable domain in full, with the rest retrieved from reference TRBV25-1 and TRBJ2-5, is EADIYQTPRYLVIGTGKKITLECSQTMGHDKMYWYQQDPGMELHLIHYSYGVNSTEKGDLSSESTVSRIRTEHFPLTLESARPSHTSQYLCASSGGPGGQETQYFGPGTRLLVL.

The chain links TRBV5-1 to TRBJ2-7, with D unresolved. CDR3 length: 14 residues. Deletions cut 1 base from V and 2 bases from J, with 10 bases between. Germline V gene sequence: CDR1 SGHRS, CDR2 YFSETQ. The DNA of the CDR3 is TGCGCCAGCAGCTTGTTGAGCGCCACCTACGAGCAGTACTTC. Residues: CASSLLSATYEQYF.

The chain carries TRBV2 and TRBJ1-5, with unresolved D. V was shortened by 8 bases and J by 3 bases, with 14 bases between the two germline ends. The CDR3 consists of 14 residues. CDR1 and CDR2 from the germline V gene are SNHLY and FYNNEI. The CDR3 loop is CASGGTWANQPQHF. CDR3 nucleotides: TGTGCCAGCGGAGGAACATGGGCCAATCAGCCCCAGCATTTT.

The chain has TRBV19 and TRBJ1-2; TRBD1 might be the D (5 bases). The CDR3 sequence is 15 residues long. Trimming removed 8 bases from V and 2 bases from J, with 18 bases in between. Germline-derived CDR1 and CDR2 are LNHDA and SQIVND (reference sequence). CDR3 region: CASRQPGAGNYGYTF. For the CDR3, the DNA is TGTGCCAGTCGCCAACCCGGGGCAGGAAACTATGGCTACACCTTC.

The chain carries TRBV29-1 and TRBJ2-2; 8 bases fit TRBD1. V dropped 7 bases and J dropped 8; count of bases not matched to a gene: 6. Germline V gene data show CDR1 as SQVTM and CDR2 as ANQGSEA. There are 12 residues in the CDR3. The CDR3 coding sequence is TGCAGCGGCGGACAGGGATCTGGGGAGCTGTTTTTT. It yields the protein CSGGQGSGELFF.

The chain is built from TRBV4-3 and TRBJ2-7, with 7 positions matching TRBD2. From germline, CDR1 is LGHNA and CDR2 YSLEER. The CDR3 sequence is 14 residues long. V was clipped by 4 bases and J by 1 base; unmatched bases: 4. CDR3 DNA sequence: TGCGCCAGCAGCCCCAGCGGGGTGTCCTACGAGCAGTACTTC. Protein sequence: CASSPSGVSYEQYF.